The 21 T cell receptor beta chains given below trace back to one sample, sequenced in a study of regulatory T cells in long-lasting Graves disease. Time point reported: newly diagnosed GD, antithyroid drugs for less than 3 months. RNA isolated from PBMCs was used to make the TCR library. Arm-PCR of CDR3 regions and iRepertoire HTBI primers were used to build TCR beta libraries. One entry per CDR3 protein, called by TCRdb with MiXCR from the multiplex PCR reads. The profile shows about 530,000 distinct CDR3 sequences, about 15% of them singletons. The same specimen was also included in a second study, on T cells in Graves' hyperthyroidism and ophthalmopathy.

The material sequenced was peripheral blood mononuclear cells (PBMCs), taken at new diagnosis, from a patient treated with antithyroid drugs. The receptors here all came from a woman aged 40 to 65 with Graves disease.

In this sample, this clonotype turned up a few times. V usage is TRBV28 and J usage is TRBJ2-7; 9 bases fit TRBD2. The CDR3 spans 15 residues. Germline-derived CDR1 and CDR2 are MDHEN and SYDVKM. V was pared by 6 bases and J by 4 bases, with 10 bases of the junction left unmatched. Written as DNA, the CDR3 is TGTGCCAGCAGACCTGAACCGGGACTAGCTTACGAGCAGTACTTC. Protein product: CASRPEPGLAYEQYF. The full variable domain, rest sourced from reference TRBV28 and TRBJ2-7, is DVKVTQSSRYLVKRTGEKVFLECVQDMDHENMFWYRQDPGLGLRLIYFSYDVKMKEKGDIPEGYSVSREKKERFSLILESASTNQTSMYLCASRPEPGLAYEQYFGPGTRLTVT.

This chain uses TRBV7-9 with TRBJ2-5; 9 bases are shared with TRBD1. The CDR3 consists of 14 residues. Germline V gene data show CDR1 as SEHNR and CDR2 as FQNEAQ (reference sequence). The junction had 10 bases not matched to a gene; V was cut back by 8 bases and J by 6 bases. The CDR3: CASSRGTGIQTQYF. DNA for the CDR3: TGTGCCAGCTCCCGCGGGACAGGGATACAGACCCAGTACTTC.

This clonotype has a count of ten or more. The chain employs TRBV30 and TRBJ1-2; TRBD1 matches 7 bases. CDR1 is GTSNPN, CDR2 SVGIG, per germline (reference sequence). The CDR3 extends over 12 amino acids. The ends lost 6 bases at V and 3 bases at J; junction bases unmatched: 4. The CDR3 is CACTGQHYGYTF. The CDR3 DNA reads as TGTGCCTGTACGGGACAGCACTATGGCTACACCTTC.

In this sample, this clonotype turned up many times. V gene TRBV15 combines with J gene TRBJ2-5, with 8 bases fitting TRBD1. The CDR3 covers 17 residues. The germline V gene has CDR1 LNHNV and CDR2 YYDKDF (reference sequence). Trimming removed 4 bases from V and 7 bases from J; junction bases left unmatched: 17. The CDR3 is CATSKEPQGAWEATQYF. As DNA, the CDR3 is TGTGCCACCAGCAAAGAACCTCAGGGGGCCTGGGAGGCGACCCAGTACTTC.

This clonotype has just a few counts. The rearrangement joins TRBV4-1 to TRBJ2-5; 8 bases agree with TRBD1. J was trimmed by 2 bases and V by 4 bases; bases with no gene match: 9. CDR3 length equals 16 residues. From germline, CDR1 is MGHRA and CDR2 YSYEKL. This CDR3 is CASSPSPGGQQETQYF. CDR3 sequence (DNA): TGCGCCAGCAGCCCCAGTCCAGGGGGCCAGCAAGAGACCCAGTACTTC.

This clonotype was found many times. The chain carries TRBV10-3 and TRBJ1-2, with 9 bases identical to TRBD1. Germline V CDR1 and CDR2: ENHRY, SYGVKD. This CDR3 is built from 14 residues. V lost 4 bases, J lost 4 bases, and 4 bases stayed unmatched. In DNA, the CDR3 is TGTGCCATCAGTGTGGGACAGGGCAGCTATGGCTACACCTTC. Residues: CAISVGQGSYGYTF.

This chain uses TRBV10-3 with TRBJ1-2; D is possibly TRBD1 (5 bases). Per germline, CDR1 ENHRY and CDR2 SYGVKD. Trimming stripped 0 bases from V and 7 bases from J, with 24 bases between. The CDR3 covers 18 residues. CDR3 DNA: TGTGCCATCAGTGAGTCCCAGATTACTTGGACGCAAAGGGGTGGCTACACCTTC. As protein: CAISESQITWTQRGGYTF.

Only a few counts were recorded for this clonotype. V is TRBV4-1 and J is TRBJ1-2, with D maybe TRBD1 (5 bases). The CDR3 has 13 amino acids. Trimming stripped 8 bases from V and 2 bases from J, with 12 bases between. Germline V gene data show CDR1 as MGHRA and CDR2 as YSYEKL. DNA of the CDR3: TGCGCCAGCCGGCAGACAGTCAACTATGGCTACACCTTC. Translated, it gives CASRQTVNYGYTF.

As DNA, the CDR3 is TGTGCCAGCAGCCCTACTAGCGGGGGGGCTATGGGGGAGCTGTTTTTT. Its protein is CASSPTSGGAMGELFF. V usage is TRBV7-6 and J usage is TRBJ2-2; 13 positions match TRBD2. Germline CDR1 reads SGHVS; CDR2 reads FNYEAQ. Trimming removed 5 bases from V and 8 bases from J; junction bases left unmatched: 8. The CDR3 runs to 16 residues. Based on the CDR3 plus reference TRBV7-6 and TRBJ2-2, the full variable domain is GAGVSQSPRYKVTKRGQDVALRCDPISGHVSLYWYRQALGQGPEFLTYFNYEAQQDKSGLPNDRFSAERPEGSISTLTIQRTEQRDSAMYRCASSPTSGGAMGELFFGEGSRLTVL.

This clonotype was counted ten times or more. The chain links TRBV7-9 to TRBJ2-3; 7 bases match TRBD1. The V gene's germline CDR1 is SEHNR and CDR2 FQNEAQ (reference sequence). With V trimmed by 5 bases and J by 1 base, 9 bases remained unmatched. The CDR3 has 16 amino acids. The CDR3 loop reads CASSPTGQSRTDTQYF. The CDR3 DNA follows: TGTGCCAGCAGCCCGACAGGGCAAAGCCGCACAGATACGCAGTATTTT.

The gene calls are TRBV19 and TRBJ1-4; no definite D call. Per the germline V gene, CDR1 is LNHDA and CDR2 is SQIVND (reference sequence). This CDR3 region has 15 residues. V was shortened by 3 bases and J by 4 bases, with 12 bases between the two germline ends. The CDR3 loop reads CASSIRARNNEKLFF. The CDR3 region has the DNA TGTGCCAGTAGTATTAGGGCCAGGAATAATGAAAAACTGTTTTTT.

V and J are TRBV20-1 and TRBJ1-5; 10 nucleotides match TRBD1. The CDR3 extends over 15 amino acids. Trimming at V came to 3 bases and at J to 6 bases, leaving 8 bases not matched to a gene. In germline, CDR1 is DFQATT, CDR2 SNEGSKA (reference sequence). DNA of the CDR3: TGCAGTGCTAGGGACCGGGACAGGGGTTTTCAGCCCCAGCATTTT. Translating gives CSARDRDRGFQPQHF.

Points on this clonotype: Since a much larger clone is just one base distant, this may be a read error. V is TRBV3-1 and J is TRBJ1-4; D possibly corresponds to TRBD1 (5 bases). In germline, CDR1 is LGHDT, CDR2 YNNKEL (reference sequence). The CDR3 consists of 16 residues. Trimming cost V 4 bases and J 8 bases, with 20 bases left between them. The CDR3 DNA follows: TGTGCCAGCAGCCTTCGGACAAGGGGCTTCCGCGAAAAACTGTTTTTT. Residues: CASSLRTRGFREKLFF.

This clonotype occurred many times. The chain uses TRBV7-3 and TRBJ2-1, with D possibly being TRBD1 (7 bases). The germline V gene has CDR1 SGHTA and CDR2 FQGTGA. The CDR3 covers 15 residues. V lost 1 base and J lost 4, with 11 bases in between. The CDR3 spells CASSLKEGQYNEQFF. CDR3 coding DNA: TGTGCCAGCAGCTTAAAGGAGGGACAGTACAATGAGCAGTTCTTC.

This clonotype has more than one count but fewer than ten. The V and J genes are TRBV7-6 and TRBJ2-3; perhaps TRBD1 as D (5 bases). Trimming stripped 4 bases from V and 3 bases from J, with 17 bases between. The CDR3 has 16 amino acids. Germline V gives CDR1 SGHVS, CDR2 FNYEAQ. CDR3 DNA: TGTGCCAGCAGCTCATCAGGGTTGGGTCTGACAGATACGCAGTATTTT. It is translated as CASSSSGLGLTDTQYF.

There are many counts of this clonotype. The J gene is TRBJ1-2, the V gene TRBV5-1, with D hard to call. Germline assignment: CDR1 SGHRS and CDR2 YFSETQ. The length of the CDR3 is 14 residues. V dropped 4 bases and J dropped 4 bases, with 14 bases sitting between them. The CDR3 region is CASSPMDGPYGYTF. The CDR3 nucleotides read TGCGCCAGCAGCCCGATGGACGGGCCCTATGGCTACACCTTC.

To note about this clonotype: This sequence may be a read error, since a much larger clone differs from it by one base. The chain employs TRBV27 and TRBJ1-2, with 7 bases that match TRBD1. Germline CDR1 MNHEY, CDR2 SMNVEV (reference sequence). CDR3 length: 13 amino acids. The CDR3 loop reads CASSLDRAYDYTF. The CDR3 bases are TGTGCCAGCAGTCTTGACAGGGCGTATGACTACACCTTC.

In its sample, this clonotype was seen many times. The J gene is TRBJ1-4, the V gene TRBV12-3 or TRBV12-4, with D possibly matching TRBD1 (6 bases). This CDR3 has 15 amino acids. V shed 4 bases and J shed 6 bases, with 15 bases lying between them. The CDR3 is CASSWGAGADEKLFF. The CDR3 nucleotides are TGTGCCAGCAGTTGGGGGGCGGGCGCGGATGAAAAACTGTTTTTT.

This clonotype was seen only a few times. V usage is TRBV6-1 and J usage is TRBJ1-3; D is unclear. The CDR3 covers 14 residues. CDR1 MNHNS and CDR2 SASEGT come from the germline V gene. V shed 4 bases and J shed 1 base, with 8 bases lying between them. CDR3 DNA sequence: TGTGCCAGCAGTGGACGGGTTTCTGGAAACACCATATATTTT. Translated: CASSGRVSGNTIYF.

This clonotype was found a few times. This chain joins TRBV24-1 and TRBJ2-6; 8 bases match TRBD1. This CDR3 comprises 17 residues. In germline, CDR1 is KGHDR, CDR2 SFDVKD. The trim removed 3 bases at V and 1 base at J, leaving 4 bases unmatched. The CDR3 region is CATSDTGQGSGANVLTF. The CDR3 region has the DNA TGTGCCACCAGTGATACCGGACAGGGTTCTGGGGCCAACGTCCTGACTTTC.

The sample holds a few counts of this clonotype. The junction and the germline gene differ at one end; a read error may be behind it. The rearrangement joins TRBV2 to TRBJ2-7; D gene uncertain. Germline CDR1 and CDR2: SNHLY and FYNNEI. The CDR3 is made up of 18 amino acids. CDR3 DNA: TGCGCCAGCAGTGAGGCAGGTGTGGGCGGCTTCGAAGCCTACGAGCAGTACTTC. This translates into CASSEAGVGGFEAYEQYF.